This T cell receptor beta chain was retrieved from a study of control samples from healthy donors and cancer patients. The CDR3 is 14 amino acids. From germline, CDR1 is MNHNY and CDR2 SVGAGI (reference sequence). With V trimmed by 7 bases and J by 4 bases, 7 bases remained unmatched. The protocol was immunoSEQ multiplex PCR, while the TCRdb copy is restricted to in-frame clones and leaves out a portion. The sample records 80,000 to 100,000 clones, about 86% being singletons. The sequencing sample was made of blood. The TCR was taken from a man younger than 40 in good health. This rearrangement joins TRBV6-6 to TRBJ2-3; 8 nucleotides agree with TRBD2. Here the CDR3 DNA reads TGTGCCAGCAAGCCCGGGAGGGCCTCAGATACGCAGTATTTT. This sequence encodes CASKPGRASDTQYF.